Each of the 27 T cell receptor beta chains below was sequenced from the same sample in a study of T cells in Graves' hyperthyroidism and ophthalmopathy. Amplified TCR beta CDR3 regions came from RNA transcripts. The TCR CDR3 first-round RT-PCR relied on the HTBI primer set. TCRdb re-called the multiplex PCR reads through MiXCR, storing one row per CDR3 protein. Of about 210,000 distinct CDR3 sequences in the sample, roughly 18% were seen once. Input material: blood. These receptors were taken from a man in his forties with Graves' hyperthyroidism.

V usage is TRBV7-2 and J usage is TRBJ2-3; weak D call: TRBD1 (9 bases). V was trimmed by 1 base and J by 0 bases, leaving 23 bases between them. The CDR3 is 20 residues long. Germline values: CDR1 SGHTA, CDR2 FQGNSA. As DNA, the CDR3 is TGTGCCAGCAGCTTAGGGACAGGGGTTTTGGGCGGGGGGAGCACAGATACGCAGTATTTT. Amino acids: CASSLGTGVLGGGSTDTQYF.

This clonotype was recorded at least ten times. The chain has TRBV7-9 and TRBJ1-1; no reliable D call. Germline lookup yields CDR1 SEHNR and CDR2 FQNEAQ (reference sequence). This CDR3 is built from 13 residues. V lost 3 bases and J 5 bases, leaving 10 bases between the germline ends. Here the CDR3 DNA reads TGTGCCAGCAGCTTCGATGGCGTGACTGAAGCTTTCTTT. Residues: CASSFDGVTEAFF.

This clonotype was counted at least ten times. V usage is TRBV28 and J usage is TRBJ1-1; 9 bases map to TRBD1. V lost 1 base, J lost 6 bases, and 6 bases stayed unmatched. CDR1 and CDR2 from the germline V gene are MDHEN and SYDVKM. This CDR3 is 15 amino acids long. The CDR3 coding sequence is TGTGCCAGCAGTTTATATAGGACAGGGGTTTCTGAAGCTTTCTTT. Protein: CASSLYRTGVSEAFF.

This clonotype was detected many times. The chain joins TRBV20-1 to TRBJ2-3; tentatively, D is TRBD1 or TRBD2 (7 bases each). The CDR3 extends over 14 amino acids. Germline V CDR1 and CDR2: DFQATT, SNEGSKA (reference sequence). The CDR3 is CSAPPGGGTDTQYF. CDR3 sequence (DNA): TGCAGCGCCCCCCCAGGGGGAGGGACAGATACGCAGTATTTT.

The chain carries TRBV28 and TRBJ1-1, with a possible D match to TRBD1 (6 bases). CDR1 is MDHEN and CDR2 is SYDVKM in the germline V gene. Between the trimmed V and J ends, which lost 3 bases and 1 base, there was a span of 12 bases. There are 15 residues in the CDR3. CDR3 DNA: TGTGCCAGCAGTTTTGGTTACAGGGAGAACACTGAAGCTTTCTTT. This sequence encodes CASSFGYRENTEAFF.

The rearrangement joins TRBV11-2 to TRBJ2-1, with D possibly being TRBD1 or TRBD2 (5 bases each). The V gene lost 5 bases and the J gene lost 6 bases, with 14 bases spanning the gap. The CDR3 is 14 amino acids. Germline V gene sequence: CDR1 SGHAT, CDR2 FQNNGV. The CDR3 nucleotides are TGTGCCAGCAGCGAGGCCGGGACCCTCAATGAGCAGTTCTTC. It translates to CASSEAGTLNEQFF. The whole variable domain, filled in from reference TRBV11-2 and TRBJ2-1, reads EAGVAQSPRYKIIEKRQSVAFWCNPISGHATLYWYQQILGQGPKLLIQFQNNGVVDDSQLPKDRFSAERLKGVDSTLKIQPAKLEDSAVYLCASSEAGTLNEQFFGPGTRLTVL.

Ten or more counts support this clonotype. V usage is TRBV5-1 and J usage is TRBJ2-5; D unclear. This CDR3 comprises 15 residues. CDR1 SGHRS and CDR2 YFSETQ come from the germline V gene. Trimming pared 4 bases from V and 0 bases from J, leaving 13 bases between. The DNA for the CDR3 is TGCGCCAGCAGCCCGCTGTCGGAAAACCAAGAGACCCAGTACTTC. Encoded protein: CASSPLSENQETQYF.

A few counts support this clonotype. A much larger clone lies one base from this, so it may be a read error. This rearrangement joins TRBV20-1 to TRBJ2-5, with TRBD1 matching over 7 bases. Germline V gene data show CDR1 as DFQATT and CDR2 as SNEGSKA (reference sequence). This CDR3 contains 14 residues. The CDR3 DNA reads as TGCAGTGCTAGAGAATGGACAGGCCAAGAGGCCCAGTACTTC. Translating it yields CSAREWTGQEAQYF.

This clonotype was detected many times. The CDR3 DNA follows: TGTGCCAGCAGCTTAGCGCTAGGGCAAGGGTATGGCTACACCTTC. This encodes CASSLALGQGYGYTF. The gene calls are TRBV7-8 and TRBJ1-2; D is unclear. In germline, CDR1 is SGHVS, CDR2 FQNEAQ. The CDR3 covers 15 residues. Trimming pared 0 bases from V and 5 bases from J, leaving 13 bases between.

The rearrangement joins TRBV11-2 to TRBJ2-7, with a weak D call TRBD1 (5 bases). The ends were cut back, 1 base at V and 3 bases at J, with 16 bases in the middle. The germline CDR1 and CDR2 sequences are SGHAT and FQNNGV. CDR3 size: 16 residues. As DNA, the CDR3 is TGTGCCAGCAGCTTAGGATGGAGACAGCAGATCTACGAGCAGTACTTC. Translating gives CASSLGWRQQIYEQYF.

The gene calls are TRBV19 and TRBJ2-5; no definite D call. The CDR3 is made up of 14 amino acids. CDR1 is LNHDA, CDR2 SQIVND, per germline (reference sequence). V was clipped by 3 bases and J by 2 bases, with 10 bases between them. CDR3 sequence (DNA): TGTGCCAGTAGTATGTTGCACCAGCAAGAGACCCAGTACTTC. Amino acid sequence: CASSMLHQQETQYF.

This clonotype was seen at least ten times. In DNA, the CDR3 is TGTGCCAGCAGCTTAGACAGCCTCTATGGCTACACCTTC. This gives the protein CASSLDSLYGYTF. The chain links TRBV7-8 to TRBJ1-2; D is unclear. Trimming shortened V by 1 base and J by 4 bases, and 7 bases separated the two germline ends. The CDR3 consists of 13 residues. Germline V CDR1 and CDR2: SGHVS, FQNEAQ.

There are many counts of this clonotype. This chain uses TRBV7-2 with TRBJ1-4; 7 positions match TRBD1. Trimming took 1 base from V and 8 from J; bases not matched to a gene: 4. The germline V gene encodes CDR1 SGHTA and CDR2 FQGNSA. This CDR3 is 14 amino acids long. In nucleotides, the CDR3 is TGTGCCAGCAGCTTAGACAGGGGTGGGGAAAAACTGTTTTTT. Protein sequence: CASSLDRGGEKLFF.

The chain is built from TRBV18 and TRBJ2-2, with D possibly matching TRBD2 (7 bases). This CDR3 is built from 16 residues. Trimming pared 3 bases from V and 4 bases from J, leaving 15 bases between. The germline CDR1 and CDR2 sequences are KGHSH and LQKENI. CDR3 nucleotide sequence: TGTGCCAGCTCACCCTCCGAGGGGGGGCTCACCGGGGAGCTGTTTTTT. Amino acids: CASSPSEGGLTGELFF.

The chain uses TRBV7-2 and TRBJ2-3; D ambiguous. V lost 3 bases and J lost 3, with 10 bases in between. CDR1 is SGHTA and CDR2 is FQGNSA in the germline V gene. The CDR3 consists of 14 residues. The CDR3 DNA sequence: TGTGCCAGCAGCTTGGTGGCAGAAACAGATACGCAGTATTTT. Protein product: CASSLVAETDTQYF.

A few counts support this clonotype. This sequence joins TRBV18 and TRBJ2-3, with 7 bases lining up with TRBD2. Looked up from germline, CDR1 is KGHSH and CDR2 is LQKENI. V dropped 1 base and J dropped 2; count of bases not matched to a gene: 6. The CDR3 has 16 amino acids. The CDR3 coding sequence is TGTGCCAGCTCACCACTCGCGGGGGTTACCACAGATACGCAGTATTTT. Its translation is CASSPLAGVTTDTQYF.

This clonotype was detected many times. V is TRBV20-1 and J is TRBJ2-1, with D maybe TRBD1 (6 bases). This CDR3 is built from 16 residues. CDR1 DFQATT and CDR2 SNEGSKA come from the germline V gene (reference sequence). Trimming shortened V by 8 bases and J by 0 bases, and 20 bases separated the two germline ends. The CDR3 DNA reads as TGCAGTACAGAGAAGTTGGACAGTAGCTCCTACAATGAGCAGTTCTTC. Its translation: CSTEKLDSSSYNEQFF.

V gene TRBV7-8 combines with J gene TRBJ2-7; 7 nucleotides line up with TRBD1. The CDR3 is made up of 16 amino acids. CDR1 is SGHVS, CDR2 FQNEAQ, per germline. V dropped 5 bases and J dropped 3; count of bases not matched to a gene: 13. The CDR3 nucleotides are TGTGCCAGCAGCCAGTCCCGGACAGGTTACGGCTACGAGCAGTACTTC. Residues: CASSQSRTGYGYEQYF.

The table lists this clonotype with many counts. V gene TRBV28 combines with J gene TRBJ2-2; a possible D gene is TRBD1 (7 bases). The CDR3 contains 14 residues. The V gene lost 7 bases and the J gene lost 5 bases, with 14 bases spanning the gap. Germline V gene sequence: CDR1 MDHEN, CDR2 SYDVKM. This CDR3 is CASKGSGGTGELFF. CDR3 nucleotide sequence: TGTGCCAGCAAGGGGTCAGGGGGGACCGGGGAGCTGTTTTTT.

This clonotype was counted ten times or more. One end of the junction fails to match germline, which may point to a read error. This chain links TRBV5-1 with TRBJ1-1; D not resolved. CDR1 is SGHRS and CDR2 is YFSETQ in the germline V gene. There are 13 residues in the CDR3. This chain's CDR3 is CASSLEGNTEAFF. CDR3 DNA: TGTGCCAGCAGCTTAGAAGGGAACACTGAAGCTTTCTTT.

This clonotype occurred a few times. The J gene is TRBJ1-4, the V gene TRBV5-1, with 7 bases identical to TRBD1. The CDR3 runs 15 residues. The germline CDR1 and CDR2 sequences are SGHRS and YFSETQ. The V segment lost 0 bases and the J segment 8 bases; nucleotides outside the gene matches: 7. In DNA form, the CDR3 reads TGCGCCAGCAGCTTGGTGGGACAGCAGAGGGAAAAACTGTTTTTT. Encoded protein: CASSLVGQQREKLFF.

In its sample, this clonotype was seen many times. The chain recombines TRBV3-1 with TRBJ1-4; TRBD1 matches at 10 bases. CDR3 length equals 16 residues. V was clipped by 3 bases and J by 5 bases; unmatched bases: 6. Germline lookup yields CDR1 LGHDT and CDR2 YNNKEL (reference sequence). CDR3 in amino acids: CASSQGRTGGNEKLFF. The CDR3, as DNA: TGTGCCAGCAGCCAGGGTCGGACAGGGGGGAATGAAAAACTGTTTTTT.

This sequence joins TRBV2 and TRBJ2-1; possibly TRBD1 for D (5 bases). From germline, CDR1 is SNHLY and CDR2 FYNNEI. Trimming pared 6 bases from V and 1 base from J, leaving 10 bases between. There are 14 residues in the CDR3. The CDR3 region is CASSRTYSYNEQFF. The CDR3 nucleotides read TGTGCCAGCAGCAGGACATATTCCTACAATGAGCAGTTCTTC.

This clonotype was counted many times. This chain uses TRBV28 with TRBJ1-2; perhaps TRBD1 as D (5 bases). V lost 8 bases and J 6 bases, leaving 16 bases between the germline ends. There are 13 residues in the CDR3. CDR1 and CDR2 (germline): MDHEN, SYDVKM. As DNA, the CDR3 is TGTGCCAGCGACCCGGACACCCTGCATGGCTACACCTTC. Translation: CASDPDTLHGYTF.

As concerns this clonotype: This clone may be a read error of a much larger clone one base away. The CDR3 bases are TGTGCCAGCGGCTCAGGGTGGTGGATTGAAGCTTTCTTT. This encodes CASGSGWWIEAFF. The chain employs TRBV12-3 or TRBV12-4 and TRBJ1-1; TRBD1 might be the D (5 bases). The CDR3 is made up of 13 amino acids. V was trimmed by 8 bases and J by 7 bases, leaving 17 bases between them.

This clonotype has at least ten counts. J is TRBJ1-5 and V is TRBV7-2; D not certain. The ends were cut back, 2 bases at V and 7 bases at J, with 9 bases in the middle. This CDR3 region has 13 residues. Germline V gene sequence: CDR1 SGHTA, CDR2 FQGNSA. In DNA, the CDR3 is TGTGCCAGCAGCTTAAGAAGCGGCCAGCCCCAGCATTTT. It codes for CASSLRSGQPQHF.

The CDR3 bases are TGTGCCAGCAGCCTACAGGTAGCCAAAAACATTCAGTACTTC. Translation: CASSLQVAKNIQYF. The chain couples TRBV6-1 to TRBJ2-4; perhaps TRBD1 as D (5 bases). There are 14 residues in the CDR3. Germline CDR1 reads MNHNS; CDR2 reads SASEGT. Trimming left V 6 bases short and J 0 bases short, with 9 bases between.